This is a list of T cell receptor beta chains from one sample in a study of control samples from healthy donors and cancer patients. Using immunoSEQ multiplex PCR, the repertoire was profiled, and TCRdb retains in-frame clones only, with some absent. The data show 100,000 to 150,000 clones, almost 95% seen once. Source material: PBMCs. These receptors were collected from an elderly man with head and neck cancer. Each CDR3 is given with its conserved first and last residue. The order of the fields is V gene, clone size, J gene, D gene, CDR3 protein, CDR3 DNA. A D gene is named only where the DNA matches it firmly. Clone size appears in some rows only: once, few, many, or a class for an expanded clone.

v_gene: TRBV6-7; abundance: -; j_gene: TRBJ2-1; d_gene: TRBD2; CDR3aa: CASSSFPRTSFDSNEQFF; CDR3nt: TGTGCCAGCAGTTCGTTTCCCCGGACTAGCTTTGATAGCAATGAGCAGTTCTTC
v_gene: TRBV27; abundance: -; j_gene: TRBJ1-5; d_gene: -; CDR3aa: CASSLDAYQPQHF; CDR3nt: TGTGCCAGCAGTTTAGATGCTTATCAGCCCCAGCATTTT
v_gene: TRBV7-6; abundance: once; j_gene: TRBJ2-3; d_gene: -; CDR3aa: CASSNPDWSSTDTQYF; CDR3nt: TGTGCCAGCAGCAACCCTGACTGGTCTAGCACAGATACGCAGTATTTT
v_gene: TRBV9; abundance: once; j_gene: TRBJ1-1; d_gene: -; CDR3aa: CASSSRDGMNTEAFF; CDR3nt: TGTGCCAGCAGCTCTAGGGACGGGATGAACACTGAAGCTTTCTTT
v_gene: TRBV27; abundance: -; j_gene: TRBJ1-4; d_gene: TRBD1; CDR3aa: CASSLVGARGQGLNEKLFF; CDR3nt: TGTGCCAGCAGTTTGGTCGGGGCCAGGGGACAGGGCCTTAATGAAAAACTGTTTTTT
v_gene: TRBV7-6; abundance: -; j_gene: TRBJ2-7; d_gene: -; CDR3aa: CASSSPPVVLYEQYF; CDR3nt: TGTGCCAGCAGCTCCCCTCCGGTAGTGTTATACGAGCAGTACTTC
v_gene: TRBV3-1/TRBV3-2; abundance: -; j_gene: TRBJ2-7; d_gene: -; CDR3aa: CASSLPGPLSYEQYF; CDR3nt: TGTGCCAGCAGCCTCCCGGGACCTCTATCCTACGAGCAGTACTTC
v_gene: TRBV9; abundance: -; j_gene: TRBJ1-3; d_gene: TRBD1; CDR3aa: CASSVGTGGRGSGNTIYF; CDR3nt: TGTGCCAGCAGCGTAGGGACAGGGGGTAGGGGCTCTGGAAACACCATATATTTT
v_gene: TRBV5-1; abundance: -; j_gene: TRBJ1-2; d_gene: -; CDR3aa: CASSGGRGWGPSYGYTF; CDR3nt: TGCGCCAGCAGCGGGGGAAGGGGCTGGGGTCCCAGCTATGGCTACACCTTC
v_gene: TRBV5-1; abundance: -; j_gene: TRBJ2-3; d_gene: -; CDR3aa: CASSFAGRSTDTQYF; CDR3nt: TGCGCCAGCAGCTTTGCGGGACGGAGCACAGATACGCAGTATTTT
v_gene: TRBV9; abundance: -; j_gene: TRBJ2-6; d_gene: -; CDR3aa: CASSAFHSGANVLTF; CDR3nt: TGTGCCAGCAGCGCATTTCACTCTGGGGCCAACGTCCTGACTTTC
v_gene: TRBV19; abundance: -; j_gene: TRBJ1-2; d_gene: -; CDR3aa: CAIKAGTVNYGYTF; CDR3nt: TGTGCCATTAAAGCAGGGACCGTAAACTATGGCTACACCTTC
v_gene: TRBV5-8; abundance: once; j_gene: TRBJ1-2; d_gene: -; CDR3aa: CASSTRTEYYGYTF; CDR3nt: TGTGCCAGCAGCACTCGGACAGAGTACTATGGCTACACCTTC
v_gene: TRBV6-2/TRBV6-3; abundance: -; j_gene: TRBJ1-5; d_gene: -; CDR3aa: CASSYLHIGRDSNQPQHF; CDR3nt: TGTGCCAGCAGTTACTTACACATCGGGCGGGATAGCAATCAGCCCCAGCATTTT
v_gene: TRBV29-1; abundance: -; j_gene: TRBJ1-1; d_gene: -; CDR3aa: CSVGGRGTEAFF; CDR3nt: TGCAGCGTTGGGGGCAGGGGCACTGAAGCTTTCTTT
v_gene: TRBV6-5; abundance: -; j_gene: TRBJ1-2; d_gene: -; CDR3aa: CASSLVQGTGYTF; CDR3nt: TGTGCCAGCAGCCTCGTTCAGGGTACTGGCTACACCTTC
v_gene: TRBV6-1; abundance: -; j_gene: TRBJ1-2; d_gene: -; CDR3aa: CASSEALGGDYGYTF; CDR3nt: TGTGCCAGCAGTGAAGCGCTGGGGGGCGACTATGGCTACACCTTC
v_gene: TRBV5-1; abundance: -; j_gene: TRBJ1-5; d_gene: -; CDR3aa: CASSLMAGSNQPQHF; CDR3nt: TGCGCCAGCAGCTTGATGGCCGGGAGCAATCAGCCCCAGCATTTT
v_gene: TRBV12-2; abundance: -; j_gene: TRBJ2-7; d_gene: -; CDR3aa: CASRLAQPQGDEQYF; CDR3nt: TGTGCAAGTCGCTTAGCCCAGCCTCAGGGTGACGAGCAGTACTTC
v_gene: TRBV7-2; abundance: -; j_gene: TRBJ2-4; d_gene: -; CDR3aa: CASRQGEAKNIQYF; CDR3nt: TGTGCCAGCCGGCAGGGTGAAGCCAAAAACATTCAGTACTTC
v_gene: TRBV9; abundance: once; j_gene: TRBJ2-5; d_gene: TRBD2; CDR3aa: CASSVESGRWETQYF; CDR3nt: TGTGCCAGCAGCGTAGAGAGCGGGAGGTGGGAGACCCAGTACTTC
v_gene: TRBV6-5; abundance: -; j_gene: TRBJ2-3; d_gene: -; CDR3aa: CASSYRLANTDTQYF; CDR3nt: TGTGCCAGCAGTTACCGTCTAGCTAACACAGATACGCAGTATTTT
v_gene: TRBV29-1; abundance: few; j_gene: TRBJ1-4; d_gene: -; CDR3aa: CSVGTGTTEKLFF; CDR3nt: TGCAGCGTTGGGACCGGGACTACTGAAAAACTGTTTTTT
v_gene: TRBV11-2; abundance: -; j_gene: TRBJ2-7; d_gene: TRBD2; CDR3aa: CASSSWTSAYEQYF; CDR3nt: TGTGCCAGCAGCTCATGGACTAGCGCCTACGAGCAGTACTTC